This TCR beta chain was identified during a study of vaccination effects on CD4 cells after COVID-19. Study summary: Post-vaccine samples followed the second dose by a median of 72 days. PBMC were cultured at a few million per well with 9 to 10 IU/ml IL-2 and approximately 10 ug/ml peptides.

Cultured cells yielded isolated CD4+ T cells after approximately nine days. Two-dose BNT162b2 or mRNA-1273 vaccination was given to participants. The study found no prior SARS-CoV-2 infection in the vaccine recipients, who tested negative for nucleocapsid antibodies. IL-2 medium supplanted half the medium on days 3 and 7. For this clone: Its antigen is currently unknown.

Data came from immunoSEQ multiplex PCR; TCRdb stores just in-frame clones and leaves some out. Among approximately 70,000 clones listed, roughly 75% were seen once. The sequence derives from a human donor who received a COVID-19 vaccine. This sample comprised CD4+ T cells from PBMCs cultured without peptide, obtained after COVID-19 vaccination.

The CDR3 bases are TGTGCCAGCAGAAGGACAGGGATGAACACTGAAGCTTTCTTT. Translation gives CASRRTGMNTEAFF. This chain uses TRBV6-4 with TRBJ1-1, with 8 bases aligning to TRBD1. V was pared by 6 bases and J by 0 bases, with 3 bases of the junction left unmatched. Germline V lookup: CDR1 MRHNA, CDR2 SNTAGT. The length of the CDR3 is 14 residues.